This T cell receptor beta chain derives from a study of T cell responses to AZD1222 COVID-19 vaccine. Both about-4-week and about-12-week second-dose recipients were combined. The assay was immunoSEQ multiplex PCR, and TCRdb's table has in-frame clones only and misses some. The table includes 100,000 to 150,000 clones, approximately 82% detected once. Study observations and caveats: Vaccination with two AZD1222 doses was followed by a rise in Spike-specific TCR breadth and depth. Possibly, clonal diversity was underestimated; donors were largely white British and included more females.

Of note for this clone: Its target is not known.

Trimming stripped 5 bases from V and 1 base from J, with 11 bases between. This CDR3 has 14 residues. From germline, CDR1 is SGHTA and CDR2 FQGNSA. Material: peripheral blood, obtained 28 days after the second AZD1222 dose. This TCR came from an adult who received the AZD1222 COVID-19 vaccine. This chain links TRBV7-2 with TRBJ1-1, with D uncertain. This chain's CDR3 is CASSPSYGNTEAFF. Written as DNA, the CDR3 is TGTGCCAGCAGCCCCAGTTACGGGAACACTGAAGCTTTCTTT.